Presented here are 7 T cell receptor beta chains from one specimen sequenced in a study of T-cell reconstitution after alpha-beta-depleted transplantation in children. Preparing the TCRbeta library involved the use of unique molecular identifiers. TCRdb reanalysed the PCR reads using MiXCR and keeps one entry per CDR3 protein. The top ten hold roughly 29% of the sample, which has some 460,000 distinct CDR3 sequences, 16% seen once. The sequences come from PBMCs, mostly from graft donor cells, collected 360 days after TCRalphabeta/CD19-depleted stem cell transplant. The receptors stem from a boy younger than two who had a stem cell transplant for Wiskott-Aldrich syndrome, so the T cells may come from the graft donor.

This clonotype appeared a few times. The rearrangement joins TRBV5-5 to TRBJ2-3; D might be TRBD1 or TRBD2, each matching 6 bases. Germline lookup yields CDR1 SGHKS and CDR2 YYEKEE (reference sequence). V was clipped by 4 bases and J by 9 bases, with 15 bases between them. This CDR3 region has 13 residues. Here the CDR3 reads CASSQRGDSTQYF. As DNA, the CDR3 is TGTGCCAGCAGCCAAAGGGGGGATAGCACGCAGTATTTT.

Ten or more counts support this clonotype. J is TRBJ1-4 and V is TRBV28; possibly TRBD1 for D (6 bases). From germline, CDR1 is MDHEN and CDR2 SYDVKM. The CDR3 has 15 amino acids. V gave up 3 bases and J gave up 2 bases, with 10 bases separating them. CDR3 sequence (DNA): TGTGCCAGCAGTTTGACAGGATTTACTAATGAAAAACTGTTTTTT. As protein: CASSLTGFTNEKLFF.

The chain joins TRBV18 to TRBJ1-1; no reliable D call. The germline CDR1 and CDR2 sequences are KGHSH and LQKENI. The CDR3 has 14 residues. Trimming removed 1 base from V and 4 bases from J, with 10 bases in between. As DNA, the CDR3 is TGTGCCAGCTCACCACGGACGGTGGGCACTGAAGCTTTCTTT. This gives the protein CASSPRTVGTEAFF.

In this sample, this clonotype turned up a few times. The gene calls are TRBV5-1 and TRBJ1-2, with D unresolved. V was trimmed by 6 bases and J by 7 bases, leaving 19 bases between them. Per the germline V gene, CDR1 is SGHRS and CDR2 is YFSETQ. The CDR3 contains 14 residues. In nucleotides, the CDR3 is TGCGCCAGCATGAACGGTGCACCAGGCGGTGGCTACACCTTC. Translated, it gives CASMNGAPGGGYTF.

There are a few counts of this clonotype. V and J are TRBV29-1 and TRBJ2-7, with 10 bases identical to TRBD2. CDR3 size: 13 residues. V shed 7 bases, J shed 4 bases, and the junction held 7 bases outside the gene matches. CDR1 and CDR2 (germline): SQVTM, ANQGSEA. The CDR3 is CSATPSGSYEQYF. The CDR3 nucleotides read TGCAGCGCCACTCCTAGCGGGAGTTACGAGCAGTACTTC.

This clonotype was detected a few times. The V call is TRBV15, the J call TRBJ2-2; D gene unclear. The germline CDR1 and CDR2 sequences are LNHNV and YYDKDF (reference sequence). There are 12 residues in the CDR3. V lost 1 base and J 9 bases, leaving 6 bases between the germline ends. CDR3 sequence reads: CATSRGSRELFF. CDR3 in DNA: TGTGCCACCAGCAGAGGGTCCAGGGAGCTGTTTTTT.

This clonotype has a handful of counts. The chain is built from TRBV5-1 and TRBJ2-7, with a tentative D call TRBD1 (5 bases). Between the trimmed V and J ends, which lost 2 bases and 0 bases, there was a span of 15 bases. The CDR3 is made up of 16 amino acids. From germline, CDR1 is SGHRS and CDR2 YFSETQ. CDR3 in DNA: TGCGCCAGCAGCTTTTTTCGACAGTACCACTCCTACGAGCAGTACTTC. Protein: CASSFFRQYHSYEQYF.